The T cell receptor beta chain described here comes from a study of T-cell memory formation after mild COVID-19. A few counts support this clonotype. MiXCR, applied by TCRdb to the 5' RACE reads, yields one record per CDR3 protein. Of about 57,000 distinct CDR3 sequences detected, over 9% appear once; the ten largest clones hold around 23%. Germline V gives CDR1 SGHRS, CDR2 YFSETQ. The CDR3 is made up of 14 amino acids. J lost 6 bases, V lost 0 bases, and 2 bases had no gene match. Sequenced input: PBMCs or a T cell subset sorted from them (not recorded which). This sequence joins TRBV5-1 and TRBJ1-3; 8 bases are shared with TRBD1. The sequence derives from a young man who had mild COVID-19 (a few samples of this study predate the infection). Cell type and time point are not known. The DNA for the CDR3 is TGCGCCAGCAGCTTGGGGACAGGGCAAAACACCATATATTTT. Protein: CASSLGTGQNTIYF.